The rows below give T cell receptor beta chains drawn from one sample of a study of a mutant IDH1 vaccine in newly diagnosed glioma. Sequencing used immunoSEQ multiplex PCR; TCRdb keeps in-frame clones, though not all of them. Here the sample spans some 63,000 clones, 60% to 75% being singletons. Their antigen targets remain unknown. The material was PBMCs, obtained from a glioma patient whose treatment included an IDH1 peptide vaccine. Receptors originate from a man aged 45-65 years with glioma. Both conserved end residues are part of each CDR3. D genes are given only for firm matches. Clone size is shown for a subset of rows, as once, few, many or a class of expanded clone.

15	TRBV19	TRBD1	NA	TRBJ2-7	TGTGCCAGTAGTCGACGGACAGGGCTAAATTACGAGCAGTACTTC	CASSRRTGLNYEQYF
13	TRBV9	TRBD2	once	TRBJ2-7	TGTGCCAGCAGCGTAGCACTAGCGGGGGAGCAGTACTTC	CASSVALAGEQYF
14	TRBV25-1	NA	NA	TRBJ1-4	TGTGCCAGCAGTGGATATTGGGATTCTGAAAAACTGTTTTTT	CASSGYWDSEKLFF
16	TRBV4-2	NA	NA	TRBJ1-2	TGTGCCAGCAGCCAAGATTCAGGGCAGGGAAGGGGTGGCTACACCTTC	CASSQDSGQGRGGYTF
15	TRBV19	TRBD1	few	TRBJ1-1	TGTGCCAGTAGTGACCCGGGGACAGAGTTCTTAGAAGCTTTCTTT	CASSDPGTEFLEAFF
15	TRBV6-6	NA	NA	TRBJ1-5	TGTGCCAGCAGTTACCCCATAGGGGCAAATCAGCCCCAGCATTTT	CASSYPIGANQPQHF
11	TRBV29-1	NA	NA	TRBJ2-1	TGCAGCGCCCGACAGGTGAATGAGCAGTTCTTC	CSARQVNEQFF
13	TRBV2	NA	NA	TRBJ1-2	TGTGCCAGCAGTGAAGCGGACAGCTATGGCTACACCTTC	CASSEADSYGYTF
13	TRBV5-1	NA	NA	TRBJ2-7	TGCGCCAGCAGCCCGGACCCGTCCTACGAGCAGTACTTC	CASSPDPSYEQYF
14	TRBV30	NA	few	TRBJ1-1	TGTGCCTGGAGGCTACGGGGGGGCGAGGGTGAAGCTTTCTTT	CAWRLRGGEGEAFF
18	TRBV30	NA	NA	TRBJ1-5	TGTGCCTGGAGTGTGGCGGGGGGGGCAGGATATAGCAATCAGCCCCAGCATTTT	CAWSVAGGAGYSNQPQHF
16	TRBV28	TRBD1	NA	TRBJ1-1	TGTGCCAGCAGCTTAGGGGACAGGGGGCTGAGAACTGAAGCTTTCTTT	CASSLGDRGLRTEAFF
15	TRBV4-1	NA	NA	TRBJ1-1	TGCGCCAGCAGCCAAACCAGGACGAGCGTCACTGAAGCTTTCTTT	CASSQTRTSVTEAFF
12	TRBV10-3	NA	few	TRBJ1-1	TGTGCCATCAGTGAGTCGATAAGTGAAGCTTTCTTT	CAISESISEAFF
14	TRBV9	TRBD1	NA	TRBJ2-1	TGTGCCAGCAGCGCCGGGACAGCAGGCGATGAGCAGTTCTTC	CASSAGTAGDEQFF
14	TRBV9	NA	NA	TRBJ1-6	TGTGCCAGCAGCGTAGTAGACTCGAGGTCACCCCTCCACTTT	CASSVVDSRSPLHF
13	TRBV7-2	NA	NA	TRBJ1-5	TGTGCCAGCAGCTTACAGGGCAATCAGCCCCAGCATTTT	CASSLQGNQPQHF
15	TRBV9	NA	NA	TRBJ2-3	TGTGCCAGCAGCCCTACTAGGAGTAGCACAGATACGCAGTATTTT	CASSPTRSSTDTQYF
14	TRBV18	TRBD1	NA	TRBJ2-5	TGTGCCAGCTCACGAACAGGGGAGCGAGAGACCCAGTACTTC	CASSRTGERETQYF
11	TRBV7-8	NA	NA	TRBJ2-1	TGTGCCAGCAGCTTATCAGAGGAGCAGTTCTTC	CASSLSEEQFF
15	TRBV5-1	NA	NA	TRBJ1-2	TGCGCCAGCAGCTTGGGACAGTTAGCTAACTATGGCTACACCTTC	CASSLGQLANYGYTF
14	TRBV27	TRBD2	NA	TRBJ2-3	TGTGCCAGCAGTTTGACTAGCCTTACAGATACGCAGTATTTT	CASSLTSLTDTQYF
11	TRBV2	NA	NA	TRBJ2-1	TGTGCCAGCAGGCCAGGGGACGAGCAGTTCTTC	CASRPGDEQFF
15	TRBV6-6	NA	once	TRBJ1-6	TGTGCCAGCAGAGTACCGGGTCTTAGTAATTCACCCCTCCACTTT	CASRVPGLSNSPLHF
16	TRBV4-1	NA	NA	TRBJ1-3	TGCGCCAGCAGCCAAGCGGACTTAATGGTTGGAAACACCATATATTTT	CASSQADLMVGNTIYF
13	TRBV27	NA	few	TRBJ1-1	TGTGCCAGCAGGCTCCCAGGGTCGGCTGAAGCTTTCTTT	CASRLPGSAEAFF
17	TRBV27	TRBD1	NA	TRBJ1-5	TGTGCCAGCAGTTCAAGGTGGGCAGGGGGGCTCAATCAGCCCCAGCATTTT	CASSSRWAGGLNQPQHF
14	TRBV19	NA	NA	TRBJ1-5	TGTGCCAGTAGGACAGGTGAGATCGGTCAGCCCCAGCATTTT	CASRTGEIGQPQHF
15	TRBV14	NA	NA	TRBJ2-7	TGTGCCAGCAGCCAAGATCGAGGAAGGGTGGACGAGCAGTACTTC	CASSQDRGRVDEQYF
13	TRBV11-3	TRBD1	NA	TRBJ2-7	TGTGCCAGCAGCCGTCGGGACAGCTACGAGCAGTACTTC	CASSRRDSYEQYF
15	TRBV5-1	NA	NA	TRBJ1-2	TGCGCCAGCGGACCCCCTCCGGACTGGGTAGGTGGCTACACCTTC	CASGPPPDWVGGYTF
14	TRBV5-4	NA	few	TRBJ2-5	TGTGCCAGCAGCTTCGGGGCACGGCAAGAGACCCAGTACTTC	CASSFGARQETQYF
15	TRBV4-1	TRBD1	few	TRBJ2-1	TGCGCCAGCAGCCAAACGGGACAGGGATACAATGAGCAGTTCTTC	CASSQTGQGYNEQFF
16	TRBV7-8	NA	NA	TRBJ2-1	TGTGCCAGCAGTTGGCAAAGCCCTGACGTATACAATGAGCAGTTCTTC	CASSWQSPDVYNEQFF
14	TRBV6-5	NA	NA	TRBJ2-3	TGTGCCAGCACCAATCCCAATGGGGGAGATACGCAGTATTTT	CASTNPNGGDTQYF
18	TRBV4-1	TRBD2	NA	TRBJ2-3	TGCGCCAGCAGCCAAGATAGGGCTAGCGGGGGGGCCGCAGATACGCAGTATTTT	CASSQDRASGGAADTQYF
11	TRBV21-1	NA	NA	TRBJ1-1	TGTGCCAGCAGCAATGCGGGTGAAGCTTTCTTT	CASSNAGEAFF
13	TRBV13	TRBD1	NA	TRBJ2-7	TGTGCCAGCCGACAGGGCCCTACCTACGAGCAGTACTTC	CASRQGPTYEQYF
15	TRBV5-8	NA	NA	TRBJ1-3	TGTGCCAGCAGAAGACCCCAGGGGCTTGGAAACACCATATATTTT	CASRRPQGLGNTIYF
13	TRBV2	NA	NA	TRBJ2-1	TGTGCCACCCAACCAAACAGGGCTAATGAGCAGTTCTTC	CATQPNRANEQFF
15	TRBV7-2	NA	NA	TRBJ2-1	TGTGCCAGCAGCTTAGGACAGAGTTTCTACAATGAGCAGTTCTTC	CASSLGQSFYNEQFF